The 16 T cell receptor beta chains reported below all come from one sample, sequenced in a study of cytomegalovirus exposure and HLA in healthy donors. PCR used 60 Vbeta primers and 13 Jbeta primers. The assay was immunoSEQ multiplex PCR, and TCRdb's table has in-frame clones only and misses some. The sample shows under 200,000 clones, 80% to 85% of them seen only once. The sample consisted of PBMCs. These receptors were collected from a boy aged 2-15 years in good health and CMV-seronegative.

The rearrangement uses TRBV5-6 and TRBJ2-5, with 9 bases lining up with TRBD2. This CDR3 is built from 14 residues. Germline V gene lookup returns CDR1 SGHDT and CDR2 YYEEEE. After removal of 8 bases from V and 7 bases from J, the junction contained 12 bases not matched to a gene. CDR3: CASGIAGVRGTQYF. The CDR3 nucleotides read TGTGCCAGTGGCATAGCGGGAGTACGTGGGACCCAGTACTTC.

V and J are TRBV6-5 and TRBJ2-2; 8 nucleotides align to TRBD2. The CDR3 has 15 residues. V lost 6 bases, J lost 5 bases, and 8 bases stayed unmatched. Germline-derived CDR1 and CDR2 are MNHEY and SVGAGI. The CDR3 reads CASSHSGKKTGELFF. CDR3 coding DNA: TGTGCCAGCAGCCATAGCGGGAAAAAGACCGGGGAGCTGTTTTTT.

The CDR3 loop reads CASGLGVGRETQYF. CDR3 nucleotide sequence: TGTGCTAGTGGTTTGGGTGTCGGGAGGGAGACCCAGTACTTC. The V and J genes are TRBV12-5 and TRBJ2-5, with TRBD2 matching 7 bases. The CDR3 length is 14 residues. CDR1 and CDR2 from the germline V gene are LGHNT and FRNRAP. V shed 1 base, J shed 5 bases, and the junction held 4 bases outside the gene matches.

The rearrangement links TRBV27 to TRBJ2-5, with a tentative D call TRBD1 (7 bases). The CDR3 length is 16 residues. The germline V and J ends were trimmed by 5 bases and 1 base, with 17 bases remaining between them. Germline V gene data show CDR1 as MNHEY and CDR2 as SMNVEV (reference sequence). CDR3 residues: CASSASGGWGQETQYF. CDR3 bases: TGTGCCAGCAGTGCCTCAGGGGGGTGGGGCCAAGAGACCCAGTACTTC.

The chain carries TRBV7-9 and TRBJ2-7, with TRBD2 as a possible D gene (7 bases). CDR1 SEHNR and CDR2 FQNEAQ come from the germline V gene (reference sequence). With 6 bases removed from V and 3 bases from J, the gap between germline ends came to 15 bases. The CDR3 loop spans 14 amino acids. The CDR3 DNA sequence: TGTGCCAGCAGGAAAGGGGGGGGCGACTACGAGCAGTACTTC. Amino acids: CASRKGGGDYEQYF.

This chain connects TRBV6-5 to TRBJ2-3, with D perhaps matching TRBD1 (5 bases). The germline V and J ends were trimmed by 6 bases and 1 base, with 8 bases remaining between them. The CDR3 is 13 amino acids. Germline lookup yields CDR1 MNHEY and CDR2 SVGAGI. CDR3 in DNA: TGTGCCAGCAGGGGGCCGGGCACAGATACGCAGTATTTT. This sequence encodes CASRGPGTDTQYF.

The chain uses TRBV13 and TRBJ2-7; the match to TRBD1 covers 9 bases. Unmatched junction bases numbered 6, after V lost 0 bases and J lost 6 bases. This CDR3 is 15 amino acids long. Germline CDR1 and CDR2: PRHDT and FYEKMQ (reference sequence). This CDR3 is CASSLGRDRAPEQYF. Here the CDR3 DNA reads TGTGCCAGCAGCTTAGGCCGGGACAGGGCTCCCGAGCAGTACTTC.

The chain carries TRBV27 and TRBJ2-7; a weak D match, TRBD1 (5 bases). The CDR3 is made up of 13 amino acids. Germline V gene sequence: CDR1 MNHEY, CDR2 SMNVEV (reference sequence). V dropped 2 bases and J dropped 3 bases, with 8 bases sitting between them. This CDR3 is CASSLGASYEQYF. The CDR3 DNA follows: TGTGCCAGCAGTTTAGGGGCGAGCTACGAGCAGTACTTC.

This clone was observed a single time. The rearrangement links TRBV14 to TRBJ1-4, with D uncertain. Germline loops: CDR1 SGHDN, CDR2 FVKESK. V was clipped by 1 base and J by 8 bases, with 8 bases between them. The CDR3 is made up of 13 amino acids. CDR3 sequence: CASSQVSFEKLFF. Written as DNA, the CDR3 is TGTGCCAGCAGCCAAGTTTCATTCGAAAAACTGTTTTTT.

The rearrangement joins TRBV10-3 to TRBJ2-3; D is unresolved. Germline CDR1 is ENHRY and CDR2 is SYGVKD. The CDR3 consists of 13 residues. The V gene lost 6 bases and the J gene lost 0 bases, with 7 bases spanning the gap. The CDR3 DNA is TGTGCCATCAGGAGCCCTAGCACAGATACGCAGTATTTT. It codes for CAIRSPSTDTQYF.

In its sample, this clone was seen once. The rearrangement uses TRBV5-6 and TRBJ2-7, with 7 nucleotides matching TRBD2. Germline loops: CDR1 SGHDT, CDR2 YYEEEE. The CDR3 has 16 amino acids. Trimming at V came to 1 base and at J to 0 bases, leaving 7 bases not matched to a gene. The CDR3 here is CASSLFWRESSYEQYF. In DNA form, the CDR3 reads TGTGCCAGCAGCTTGTTTTGGCGGGAGAGCTCCTACGAGCAGTACTTC.

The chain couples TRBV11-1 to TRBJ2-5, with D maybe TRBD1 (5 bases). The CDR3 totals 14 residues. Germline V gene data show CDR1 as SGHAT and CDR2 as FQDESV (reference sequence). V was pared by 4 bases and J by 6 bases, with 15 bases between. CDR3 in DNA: TGTGCCAGCAGCTACTTGGGGCCTACAAAGACCCAGTACTTC. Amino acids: CASSYLGPTKTQYF.

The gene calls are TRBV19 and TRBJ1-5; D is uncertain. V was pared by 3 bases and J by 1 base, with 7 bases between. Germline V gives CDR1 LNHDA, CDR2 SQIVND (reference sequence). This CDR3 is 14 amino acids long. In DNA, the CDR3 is TGTGCCAGTAGTATGGGCAGGAGCAATCAGCCCCAGCATTTT. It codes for CASSMGRSNQPQHF.

The CDR3 sequence: CASSVDIPGTEAFF. Written as DNA, the CDR3 is TGTGCCAGCAGCGTAGATATCCCGGGTACTGAAGCTTTCTTT. The chain links TRBV9 to TRBJ1-1; D call uncertain. Trimming took off 0 bases at V and 5 bases at J, with 11 bases between the two ends. Germline-derived CDR1 and CDR2 are SGDLS and YYNGEE. The CDR3 runs 14 residues. The full variable domain, rest sourced from reference TRBV9 and TRBJ1-1, is DSGVTQTPKHLITATGQRVTLRCSPRSGDLSVYWYQQSLDQGLQFLIQYYNGEERAKGNILERFSAQQFPDLHSELNLSSLELGDSALYFCASSVDIPGTEAFFGQGTRLTVV.

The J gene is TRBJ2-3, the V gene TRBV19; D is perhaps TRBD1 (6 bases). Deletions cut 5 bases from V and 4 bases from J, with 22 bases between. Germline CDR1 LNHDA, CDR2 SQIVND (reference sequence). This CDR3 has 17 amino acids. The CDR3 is CASSRVVNLAGADTQYF. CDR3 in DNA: TGTGCCAGTAGTCGGGTCGTTAACCTTGCAGGGGCAGATACGCAGTATTTT.

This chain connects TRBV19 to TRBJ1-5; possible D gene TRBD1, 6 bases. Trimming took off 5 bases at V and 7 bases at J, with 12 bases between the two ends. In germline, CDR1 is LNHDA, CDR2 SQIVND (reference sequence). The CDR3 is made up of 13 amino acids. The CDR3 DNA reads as TGTGCCAGTAGTCCCCAGGGGCAGCAGCCCCAGCATTTT. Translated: CASSPQGQQPQHF. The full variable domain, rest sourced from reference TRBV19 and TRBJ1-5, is DGGITQSPKYLFRKEGQNVTLSCEQNLNHDAMYWYRQDPGQGLRLIYYSQIVNDFQKGDIAEGYSVSREKKESFPLTVTSAQKNPTAFYLCASSPQGQQPQHFGDGTRLSIL.